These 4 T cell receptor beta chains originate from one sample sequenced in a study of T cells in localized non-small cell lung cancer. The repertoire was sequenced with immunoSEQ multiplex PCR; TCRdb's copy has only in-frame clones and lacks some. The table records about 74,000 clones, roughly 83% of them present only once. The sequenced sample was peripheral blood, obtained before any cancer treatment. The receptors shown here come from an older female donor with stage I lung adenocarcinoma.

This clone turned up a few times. In DNA form, the CDR3 reads TGTGCCGGCCAACCTCGCTCTGGAAACACCATATATTTT. This encodes CAGQPRSGNTIYF. The genes are TRBV6-1 and TRBJ1-3; D is uncertain. This CDR3 has 13 residues. Germline assignment: CDR1 MNHNS and CDR2 SASEGT. V dropped 11 bases and J dropped 0 bases, with 11 bases sitting between them.

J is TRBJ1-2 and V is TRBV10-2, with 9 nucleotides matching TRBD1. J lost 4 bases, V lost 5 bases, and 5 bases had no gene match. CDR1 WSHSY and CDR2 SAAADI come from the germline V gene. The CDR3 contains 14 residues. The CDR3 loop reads CASSLDRGGYGYTF. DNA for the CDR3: TGCGCCAGCAGTCTTGACAGGGGGGGCTATGGCTACACCTTC.

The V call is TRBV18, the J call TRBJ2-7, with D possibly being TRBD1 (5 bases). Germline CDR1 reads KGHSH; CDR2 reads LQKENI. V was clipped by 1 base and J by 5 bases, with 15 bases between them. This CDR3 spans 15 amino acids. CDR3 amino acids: CASSPLKGIVNEQYF. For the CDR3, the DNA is TGTGCCAGCTCACCACTTAAGGGGATTGTGAACGAGCAGTACTTC. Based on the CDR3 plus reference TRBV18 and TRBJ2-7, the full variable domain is NAGVMQNPRHLVRRRGQEARLRCSPMKGHSHVYWYRQLPEEGLKFMVYLQKENIIDESGMPKERFSAEFPKEGPSILRIQQVVRGDSAAYFCASSPLKGIVNEQYFGPGTRLTVT.

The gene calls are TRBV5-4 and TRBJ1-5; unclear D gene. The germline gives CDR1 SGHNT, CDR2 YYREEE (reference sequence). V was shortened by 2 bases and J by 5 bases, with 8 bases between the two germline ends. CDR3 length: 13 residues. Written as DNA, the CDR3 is TGTGCCAGCAGCTTTGACGGGGATCAGCCCCAGCATTTT. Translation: CASSFDGDQPQHF.